Presented here are 18 T cell receptor beta chains from one specimen sequenced in a study of early T cells in non-severe SARS-CoV-2 infection. One entry per CDR3 protein results from TCRdb running MiXCR on the 5' RACE reads. The sample lists 50,000 to 70,000 distinct CDR3 sequences, approximately 6.1% occurring once. The sequenced sample was whole blood, obtained at baseline. The receptor set was obtained from an adult who was a healthcare worker with PCR-confirmed SARS-CoV-2 infection or an uninfected control (not recorded which).

The chain combines TRBV12-3 or TRBV12-4 with TRBJ2-7; TRBD1 or TRBD2 may be the D gene (5 bases each). CDR3 length: 12 residues. Trimming removed 6 bases at V and 6 bases at J, with 12 bases between. The CDR3 nucleotides read TGTGCCAGCAGCCTTCCGGGGCGCGAGCAGTACTTC. It yields the protein CASSLPGREQYF.

This chain joins TRBV2 and TRBJ2-7; tentative D call: TRBD2 (5 bases). The CDR3 is 14 amino acids. V lost 7 bases, J lost 4 bases, and 17 bases lay in between. CDR1 is SNHLY and CDR2 is FYNNEI in the germline V gene. The CDR3 DNA is TGTGCCAGCAACGAGGGTCTAGGCCTGTACGAGCAGTACTTC. This codes for CASNEGLGLYEQYF.

There are many counts of this clonotype. This chain uses TRBV28 with TRBJ2-1, with 9 bases fitting TRBD1. Per the germline V gene, CDR1 is MDHEN and CDR2 is SYDVKM. The CDR3 sequence is 14 residues long. V gave up 6 bases and J gave up 10 bases; unmatched junction bases: 10. The CDR3 spells CASRIGQGRGEQFF. CDR3 coding DNA: TGTGCCAGCAGGATAGGACAGGGGCGAGGGGAGCAGTTCTTC.

Many counts were recorded for this clonotype. This sequence joins TRBV4-1 and TRBJ2-7; D unresolved. This CDR3 is 13 amino acids long. Trimming cost V 0 bases and J 12 bases, with 15 bases left between them. Germline lookup yields CDR1 MGHRA and CDR2 YSYEKL. CDR3 residues: CASSQDPNGPLYF. In nucleotides, the CDR3 is TGCGCCAGCAGCCAAGATCCAAATGGCCCCTTGTACTTC.

In this sample, this clonotype turned up many times. V gene TRBV27 combines with J gene TRBJ2-3, with 9 bases aligning to TRBD2. With V trimmed by 6 bases and J by 5 bases, 12 bases remained unmatched. Germline-derived CDR1 and CDR2 are MNHEY and SMNVEV (reference sequence). The CDR3 extends over 16 amino acids. The CDR3 sequence is CASSKTSGYWGDTQYF. CDR3 nucleotide sequence: TGTGCCAGCAGCAAGACTAGCGGTTATTGGGGAGATACGCAGTATTTT.

Ten or more counts support this clonotype. The rearrangement uses TRBV18 and TRBJ1-1; tentative D call: TRBD1 (6 bases). The CDR3 is made up of 17 amino acids. Germline lookup yields CDR1 KGHSH and CDR2 LQKENI. Trimming cost V 6 bases and J 5 bases, with 25 bases left between them. The CDR3: CASSLSALRQAGTEAFF. CDR3 DNA sequence: TGTGCCAGCTCTCTCTCCGCCCTGCGACAGGCCGGGACTGAAGCTTTCTTT.

This clonotype was counted at least ten times. The chain has TRBV10-3 and TRBJ2-3; a possible D gene is TRBD1 (5 bases). The CDR3 runs to 16 residues. V was clipped by 10 bases and J by 4 bases, with 24 bases between them. The germline V gene has CDR1 ENHRY and CDR2 SYGVKD. The CDR3 DNA is TGTGCCAGCCAACGCCAGGGAACCCCCATAGCAGATACGCAGTATTTT. The encoded protein is CASQRQGTPIADTQYF.

This clonotype appeared a few times. The V gene is TRBV30, the J gene TRBJ2-3; 8 bases agree with TRBD2. This CDR3 spans 14 amino acids. Germline V CDR1 and CDR2: GTSNPN, SVGIG (reference sequence). With V trimmed by 3 bases and J by 0 bases, 2 bases remained unmatched. The CDR3 DNA follows: TGTGCCTGGAGAGCTAGCGGGAGCACAGATACGCAGTATTTT. Its protein is CAWRASGSTDTQYF.

This clonotype was recorded many times. V and J are TRBV29-1 and TRBJ2-3; 7 nucleotides line up with TRBD1. V lost 7 bases, J lost 0 bases, and 10 bases stayed unmatched. Germline CDR1 SQVTM, CDR2 ANQGSEA. This CDR3 is built from 15 residues. DNA for the CDR3: TGCAGCGGCCTACCTCCGACAGGGAGCACAGATACGCAGTATTTT. It encodes CSGLPPTGSTDTQYF.

There are a few counts of this clonotype. V gene TRBV20-1 combines with J gene TRBJ1-2; a possible D gene is TRBD1 (5 bases). Between the trimmed V and J ends, which lost 0 bases and 4 bases, there was a span of 12 bases. This CDR3 spans 14 amino acids. The V gene's germline CDR1 is DFQATT and CDR2 SNEGSKA (reference sequence). DNA for the CDR3: TGCAGTGCTAGAGATTTGCGGGGGATCTATGGCTACACCTTC. Translated, it gives CSARDLRGIYGYTF.

This clonotype was observed many times. This chain connects TRBV29-1 to TRBJ2-3; 7 bases are a match to TRBD1. Germline V gene sequence: CDR1 SQVTM, CDR2 ANQGSEA. Trimming removed 6 bases from V and 2 bases from J; junction bases left unmatched: 11. CDR3 size: 15 residues. CDR3 in amino acids: CSVIRRDRNTDTQYF. Here the CDR3 DNA reads TGCAGCGTGATCCGCCGGGACAGAAACACAGATACGCAGTATTTT.

In its sample, this clonotype was seen many times. CDR3 in amino acids: CAISESAGADTQYF. The CDR3 nucleotides read TGTGCCATCAGTGAGTCAGCGGGGGCAGATACGCAGTATTTT. The J gene is TRBJ2-3, the V gene TRBV10-3, with 8 bases aligning to TRBD2. V lost 0 bases to trimming and J lost 4 bases; unmatched junction nucleotides: 0. Germline V lookup: CDR1 ENHRY, CDR2 SYGVKD. This CDR3 contains 14 residues.

In its sample, this clonotype was seen many times. This rearrangement joins TRBV6-5 to TRBJ1-3; 7 nucleotides agree with TRBD1. V lost 0 bases, J lost 3 bases, and 5 bases stayed unmatched. The V gene's germline CDR1 is MNHEY and CDR2 SVGAGI. The CDR3 contains 16 residues. The CDR3 DNA reads TGTGCCAGCAGTTACTCGGCCAGGGGGAATGGAAACACCATATATTTT. Its protein is CASSYSARGNGNTIYF.

This clonotype was counted at least ten times. The chain is built from TRBV5-6 and TRBJ2-7, with 7 bases matching TRBD1. The CDR3 totals 14 residues. Trimming took 5 bases from V and 0 from J; bases not matched to a gene: 5. Germline lookup yields CDR1 SGHDT and CDR2 YYEEEE. In nucleotides, the CDR3 is TGTGCCAGCAGTTTTGCAGGGGGCTCCTACGAGCAGTACTTC. Amino acid sequence: CASSFAGGSYEQYF.

The rearrangement links TRBV20-1 to TRBJ2-1; 7 bases align to TRBD2. The CDR3 totals 14 residues. CDR1 is DFQATT, CDR2 SNEGSKA, per germline (reference sequence). J was trimmed by 3 bases and V by 4 bases; bases with no gene match: 6. The CDR3 DNA reads as TGCAGTGCTAACCCTAGCGGACTCTACAATGAGCAGTTCTTC. It is translated as CSANPSGLYNEQFF.

In its sample, this clonotype was seen many times. This rearrangement joins TRBV5-6 to TRBJ1-2; maybe TRBD1 (5 bases). This CDR3 has 12 amino acids. CDR1 is SGHDT, CDR2 YYEEEE, per germline. V lost 1 base to trimming and J lost 8 bases, with 9 bases between them. The CDR3 is CASSLQGEGYTF. The CDR3 region has the DNA TGTGCCAGCAGCTTGCAAGGGGAAGGCTACACCTTC.

This clonotype was counted ten times or more. The chain couples TRBV18 to TRBJ2-7; D gene unclear. Germline CDR1 KGHSH, CDR2 LQKENI. The CDR3 extends over 13 amino acids. Deletions cut 3 bases from V and 9 bases from J, with 15 bases between. The CDR3 coding sequence is TGTGCCAGCTCACCCAGGTCCCACCCCGGGCAGTACTTC. Its protein is CASSPRSHPGQYF.

The chain combines TRBV20-1 with TRBJ2-7; perhaps TRBD2 as D (5 bases). The CDR3 sequence is 12 residues long. V lost 3 bases, J lost 0 bases, and 6 bases lay in between. Germline V lookup: CDR1 DFQATT, CDR2 SNEGSKA (reference sequence). CDR3 DNA: TGCAGTGCTAGCGGGGACTCCTACGAGCAGTACTTC. Its translation is CSASGDSYEQYF.